These 19 T cell receptor beta chains share one sample of origin, sequenced in a study of technical replicates of blood from several donors (dated by TCRdb to 2016 to 2017). Library preparation used the immunoSEQ multiplex PCR assay. TCRdb carries this immuneACCESS record with in-frame sequences only. Its versions omit some clonotypes, under half of them owing to an unresolved V gene in the studies checked, with the rest unexplained. The sample table contains about 88,000 clones; only one count was recorded for 80% to 95% of them. The top ten clones comprise over 0.2% of the sample. Sequenced sample: T cells isolated from PBMCs. The source of these receptors is a human donor in good health.

This chain joins TRBV6-5 and TRBJ2-7, with TRBD1 matching 8 bases. CDR1 is MNHEY and CDR2 is SVGAGI in the germline V gene. This CDR3 comprises 13 residues. Unmatched junction bases numbered 1, after V lost 6 bases and J lost 0 bases. The CDR3 here is CASRGTGSYEQYF. The CDR3, as DNA: TGTGCCAGCAGGGGGACAGGCTCCTACGAGCAGTACTTC.

The chain uses TRBV30 and TRBJ2-3, with TRBD2 matching 7 bases. The CDR3 is 14 amino acids. With V trimmed by 2 bases and J by 2 bases, 4 bases remained unmatched. Germline assignment: CDR1 GTSNPN and CDR2 SVGIG (reference sequence). CDR3 nucleotides: TGTGCCTGGAGTCCCCTAGCGGTCACAGATACGCAGTATTTT. It encodes CAWSPLAVTDTQYF.

The chain employs TRBV4-1 and TRBJ1-6; D unclear. The germline V gene has CDR1 MGHRA and CDR2 YSYEKL. This CDR3 has 15 residues. The germline V and J ends were trimmed by 2 bases and 4 bases, with 9 bases remaining between them. The CDR3 DNA follows: TGCGCCAGCAGCCAATATCGCGGGTATAATTCACCCCTCCACTTT. Protein product: CASSQYRGYNSPLHF.

CDR3 protein: CASSLSQPTEAFF. CDR3 sequence (DNA): TGTGCCAGCAGCTTATCACAACCCACTGAAGCTTTCTTT. The rearrangement joins TRBV11-2 to TRBJ1-1; D remains unclear. Germline V CDR1 and CDR2: SGHAT, FQNNGV. V gave up 2 bases and J gave up 4 bases, with 8 bases separating them. The CDR3 has 13 amino acids.

Worth noting for this clone: Its ends do not fully match the called genes, so a read error is possible. This sample includes further DNA sequences coding for the same CDR3. J is TRBJ1-5 and V is TRBV7-9; D might be TRBD1 (5 bases). This CDR3 is built from 14 residues. Looked up from germline, CDR1 is SEHNR and CDR2 is FQNEAQ (reference sequence). CDR3 in DNA: TGTGCCAGCAGCTTCGCAGGGTCGGATCAGCCCCAACATTTT. Amino acid sequence: CASSFAGSDQPQHF. Supplemented by reference TRBV7-9 and TRBJ1-5, the full variable domain reads DTGVSQNPRHKITKRGQNVTFRCDPISEHNRLYWYRQTLGQGPEFLTYFQNEAQLEKSRLLSDRFSAERPKGSFSTLEIQRTEQGDSAMYLCASSFAGSDQPQHFGDGTRLSIL.

This chain uses TRBV2 with TRBJ1-4; perhaps TRBD1 as D (5 bases). Trimming pared 7 bases from V and 3 bases from J, leaving 18 bases between. The CDR3 runs to 16 residues. Germline V gene sequence: CDR1 SNHLY, CDR2 FYNNEI. The chain's CDR3 is CASTPTSRDSNEKLFF. In DNA, the CDR3 is TGTGCCAGCACCCCTACGAGCAGGGATTCTAATGAAAAACTGTTTTTT. The full variable domain, with the rest looked up from reference TRBV2 and TRBJ1-4, is EPEVTQTPSHQVTQMGQEVILRCVPISNHLYFYWYRQILGQKVEFLVSFYNNEISEKSEIFDDQFSVERPDGSNFTLKIRSTKLEDSAMYFCASTPTSRDSNEKLFFGSGTQLSVL.

The rearrangement joins TRBV7-6 to TRBJ2-1; 8 bases fit TRBD2. With V trimmed by 2 bases and J by 4 bases, 1 base remained unmatched. The CDR3 sequence is 14 residues long. The germline V gene has CDR1 SGHVS and CDR2 FNYEAQ. CDR3 coding DNA: TGTGCCAGCAGCTTAATAGCGGGATACAATGAGCAGTTCTTC. Translating gives CASSLIAGYNEQFF.

The chain carries TRBV27 and TRBJ2-7, with D perhaps TRBD2 (6 bases). The CDR3 is 15 residues long. Trimming left V 6 bases short and J 4 bases short, with 19 bases between. In germline, CDR1 is MNHEY, CDR2 SMNVEV (reference sequence). CDR3 amino acids: CASSLSSDVLYEQYF. Written as DNA, the CDR3 is TGTGCCAGCAGCCTATCTAGCGATGTATTATACGAGCAGTACTTC.

V and J are TRBV5-6 and TRBJ2-6; 7 nucleotides match TRBD1. J was trimmed by 3 bases and V by 1 base; bases with no gene match: 7. CDR1 and CDR2 from the germline V gene are SGHDT and YYEEEE. The length of the CDR3 is 17 residues. In DNA form, the CDR3 reads TGTGCCAGCAGCTTGACAGGGGACCCATATGGGGCCAACGTCCTGACTTTC. Residues: CASSLTGDPYGANVLTF.

The J gene is TRBJ2-3, the V gene TRBV2, with 7 nucleotides matching TRBD2. From germline, CDR1 is SNHLY and CDR2 FYNNEI. This CDR3 spans 16 amino acids. Trimming at V came to 7 bases and at J to 3 bases, leaving 13 bases not matched to a gene. Written as DNA, the CDR3 is TGTGCCAGCAAGGCCCGCTGGACGGGAGGTACAGATACGCAGTATTTT. Protein: CASKARWTGGTDTQYF.

The rearrangement joins TRBV25-1 to TRBJ2-3; D is possibly TRBD1 (6 bases). This CDR3 contains 13 residues. Germline V lookup: CDR1 MGHDK, CDR2 SYGVNS. V was shortened by 6 bases and J by 1 base, with 8 bases between the two germline ends. The CDR3 reads CASRGARTDTQYF. In nucleotides, the CDR3 is TGTGCCAGCAGGGGGGCCCGCACAGATACGCAGTATTTT.

The chain employs TRBV2 and TRBJ2-5; D remains unclear. CDR3 length: 11 amino acids. The V end lost 8 bases, the J end lost 1 base, and 5 bases lay between the germline ends. The germline V gene has CDR1 SNHLY and CDR2 FYNNEI. CDR3 in amino acids: CASHSQETQYF. The CDR3 DNA reads TGTGCCAGCCATTCCCAAGAGACCCAGTACTTC.

This rearrangement joins TRBV2 to TRBJ2-1; 7 nucleotides agree with TRBD2. Germline CDR1 SNHLY, CDR2 FYNNEI. The CDR3 loop spans 14 amino acids. Germline trimming cut 5 bases from V and 7 bases from J; bases unmatched to any gene: 8. In DNA form, the CDR3 reads TGTGCCAGCAGTTTCGGACTAGTTGAGAATGAGCAGTTCTTC. Its protein product is CASSFGLVENEQFF.

V gene TRBV21-1 combines with J gene TRBJ2-5; whether TRBD2, the table's D call, matches the DNA was not checked. TRBV21-1 is annotated as a pseudogene. This CDR3 has 15 amino acids. The CDR3 loop reads CASSKVVLPGETQYF. CDR3 in DNA: TGTGCCAGCAGCAAAGTGGTGCTCCCCGGTGAGACCCAGTACTTC.

The chain combines TRBV9 with TRBJ2-3; 8 nucleotides match TRBD2. Germline CDR1 and CDR2: SGDLS and YYNGEE. The CDR3 is 16 residues long. The junction had 9 bases not matched to a gene; V was cut back by 4 bases and J by 2 bases. The CDR3 nucleotides are TGTGCCAGCAGCCCCGGGGGGGTTACCCCCACAGATACGCAGTATTTT. It translates to CASSPGGVTPTDTQYF.

The V and J genes are TRBV28 and TRBJ2-7; D perhaps matches TRBD1 (6 bases). V was shortened by 6 bases and J by 4 bases, with 7 bases between the two germline ends. The CDR3 loop spans 11 amino acids. Looked up from germline, CDR1 is MDHEN and CDR2 is SYDVKM. This chain's CDR3 is CASSRGYEQYF. In nucleotides, the CDR3 is TGTGCCAGCAGCAGGGGTTACGAGCAGTACTTC.

The chain joins TRBV9 to TRBJ2-1, with D perhaps TRBD2 (5 bases). With 0 bases removed from V and 2 bases from J, the gap between germline ends came to 12 bases. Germline V gene lookup returns CDR1 SGDLS and CDR2 YYNGEE. This CDR3 spans 16 amino acids. CDR3 residues: CASSVVGSRTYNEQFF. The CDR3 region has the DNA TGTGCCAGCAGCGTAGTAGGGAGCCGAACCTACAATGAGCAGTTCTTC.

J is TRBJ2-7 and V is TRBV20-1, with no clear D. V gave up 3 bases and J gave up 6 bases, with 9 bases separating them. CDR1 is DFQATT and CDR2 is SNEGSKA in the germline V gene (reference sequence). The CDR3 consists of 11 residues. The CDR3 region has the DNA TGCAGTGCTAGGAACGGGTTCGAGCAGTACTTC. It is translated as CSARNGFEQYF.

This chain's CDR3 is CSVEAGEETQYF. CDR3 nucleotides: TGCAGCGTTGAAGCGGGGGAAGAGACCCAGTACTTC. V and J are TRBV29-1 and TRBJ2-5, with a weak D call TRBD2 (6 bases). Germline assignment: CDR1 SQVTM and CDR2 ANQGSEA. This CDR3 region has 12 residues. V gave up 1 base and J gave up 3 bases, with 6 bases separating them.